A single sample gave rise to the 21 T cell receptor beta chains below, sequenced in a study of T cells after yellow fever vaccination. TCRdb reprocessed the 5' RACE reads via MiXCR and lists one record per CDR3 protein. The sample lists about 73,000 distinct CDR3 sequences, roughly 8% occurring once. Source: CD8+ T cells sorted from PBMCs, taken on the day of the yellow fever booster vaccination. The receptors shown here come from a young man who received the YFV17D yellow fever vaccine.

The chain joins TRBV9 to TRBJ2-5; 7 nucleotides align to TRBD1. V gave up 3 bases and J gave up 5 bases; unmatched junction bases: 13. The CDR3 has 16 amino acids. Germline assignment: CDR1 SGDLS and CDR2 YYNGEE. For the CDR3, the DNA is TGTGCCAGCAGCGAGACGGCCGGGACAGTTAGTGAGACCCAGTACTTC. This gives the protein CASSETAGTVSETQYF.

This clonotype came up a few times. In nucleotides, the CDR3 is TGTGCCAGCACCTCGGGACTAGCGGGAGGAGGGTCCTACAATGAGCAGTTCTTC. Its translation is CASTSGLAGGGSYNEQFF. This sequence joins TRBV25-1 and TRBJ2-1; 15 bases fit TRBD2. The V and J ends lost 7 bases and 1 base, in that order; junction bases with no gene match: 8. This CDR3 contains 18 residues. Germline V gene data show CDR1 as MGHDK and CDR2 as SYGVNS.

In the case of this clonotype: A clone one base away is much larger, so this may be a read error. The chain uses TRBV28 and TRBJ2-7; 8 positions agree with TRBD2. Per the germline V gene, CDR1 is MDHEN and CDR2 is SYDVKM. The CDR3 sequence is 15 residues long. CDR3 region: CASSPGLAGRYDQYF. The CDR3 DNA is TGTGCCAGCAGCCCCGGGCTAGCGGGCCGCTACGATCAGTACTTC.

This chain connects TRBV4-3 to TRBJ2-1; D is undetermined. The germline CDR1 and CDR2 sequences are LGHNA and YSLEER. The germline V and J ends were trimmed by 0 bases and 4 bases, with 19 bases remaining between them. The CDR3 runs to 18 residues. CDR3 loop: CASSQDWIPTPLYNEQFF. The CDR3 nucleotides are TGCGCCAGCAGCCAAGATTGGATTCCCACCCCCCTGTACAATGAGCAGTTCTTC.

In regard to this clonotype: One base away lies a much larger clone, so this may be a sequencing read error. The genes are TRBV28 and TRBJ2-1, with a tentative D call TRBD2 (5 bases). The germline V gene encodes CDR1 MDHEN and CDR2 SYDVKM. V lost 7 bases and J lost 11, with 21 bases in between. The length of the CDR3 is 14 residues. In DNA form, the CDR3 reads TGTGCCAGCACCCCGGGGAGTGGGAGTTTGAAGCAGTTCTTC. This translates into CASTPGSGSLKQFF.

The genes are TRBV14 and TRBJ2-7; D is unresolved. V was trimmed by 1 base and J by 7 bases, leaving 17 bases between them. Germline-derived CDR1 and CDR2 are SGHDN and FVKESK. The CDR3 sequence is 15 residues long. The CDR3 region is CASSQGFYRAGEQYF. In DNA form, the CDR3 reads TGTGCCAGCAGCCAAGGATTTTATCGTGCCGGGGAGCAGTACTTC.

The rearrangement joins TRBV9 to TRBJ2-7; 8 bases map to TRBD1. Trimming cost V 3 bases and J 7 bases; bases outside gene matches: 12. CDR3 length: 15 residues. Germline V CDR1 and CDR2: SGDLS, YYNGEE. The CDR3 reads CASSAPQGAPGEQYF. CDR3 sequence (DNA): TGTGCCAGCAGCGCCCCTCAGGGGGCGCCGGGGGAGCAGTACTTC.

The chain recombines TRBV7-6 with TRBJ2-7, with D uncertain. CDR3 length equals 15 residues. Germline values: CDR1 SGHVS, CDR2 FNYEAQ. V was cut by 5 bases and J by 3 bases, with 17 bases left in between. The CDR3 protein is CASSPFEEELYEQYF. CDR3 DNA sequence: TGTGCCAGCAGCCCATTCGAAGAAGAGCTCTACGAGCAGTACTTC.

Comment on this clonotype: A junction end diverges from the germline sequence, so it may reflect a read error. The chain combines TRBV7-9 with TRBJ2-7; TRBD2 might be the D (6 bases). The CDR3 spans 13 residues. Germline V lookup: CDR1 SEHNR, CDR2 FQNEAQ (reference sequence). CDR3 in DNA: TGTGCCTGCAGCTCGGGACTTGTATACGAGCAGTACTTC. Translated, it gives CACSSGLVYEQYF.

Comments on this clonotype: Its ends do not fully match the called genes, so a read error is possible. The J gene is TRBJ2-1, the V gene TRBV7-9; 10 bases line up with TRBD2. The CDR3 loop spans 14 amino acids. The germline V gene has CDR1 SEHNR and CDR2 FQNEAQ (reference sequence). CDR3 nucleotides: TGTGCCACCAGCCCCGAAGTAGCGGGGGGTGAGCAGTTCTTC. This encodes CATSPEVAGGEQFF.

The V call is TRBV9, the J call TRBJ2-1; 7 bases fit TRBD2. Germline values: CDR1 SGDLS, CDR2 YYNGEE. V lost 0 bases, J lost 6 bases, and 3 bases stayed unmatched. The CDR3 loop spans 14 amino acids. The CDR3 loop reads CASSVGGSSNEQFF. For the CDR3, the DNA is TGTGCCAGCAGCGTAGGCGGGAGTAGCAATGAGCAGTTCTTC. The variable domain in full, with the rest retrieved from reference TRBV9 and TRBJ2-1, is DSGVTQTPKHLITATGQRVTLRCSPRSGDLSVYWYQQSLDQGLQFLIQYYNGEERAKGNILERFSAQQFPDLHSELNLSSLELGDSALYFCASSVGGSSNEQFFGPGTRLTVL.

This clonotype was observed a few times. V is TRBV25-1 and J is TRBJ2-1; D unresolved. CDR1 is MGHDK and CDR2 is SYGVNS in the germline V gene. With 3 bases removed from V and 2 bases from J, the gap between germline ends came to 8 bases. The CDR3 contains 14 residues. The CDR3, as DNA: TGTGCCAGCAGTGACTTACGAACCTACAATGAGCAGTTCTTC. It is translated as CASSDLRTYNEQFF.

This sequence joins TRBV28 and TRBJ2-7, with D possibly being TRBD1 or TRBD2 (5 bases each). The V gene's germline CDR1 is MDHEN and CDR2 SYDVKM. The CDR3 totals 13 residues. V lost 7 bases to trimming and J lost 2 bases, with 12 bases between them. The CDR3, as DNA: TGTGCCAGCATGCAGGGACGGACCTACGAGCAGTACTTC. Encoded protein: CASMQGRTYEQYF.

This clonotype was detected only a few times. CDR3 DNA: TGTGCCAGCAGTGGCCCTAGTAGCGGCTCCTACGAGCAGTACTTC. It codes for CASSGPSSGSYEQYF. The V call is TRBV12-3 or TRBV12-4, the J call TRBJ2-7; D perhaps matches TRBD2 (6 bases). The CDR3 is 15 residues long. Trimming left V 5 bases short and J 0 bases short, with 14 bases between.

This clonotype was counted ten times or more. The J gene is TRBJ2-1, the V gene TRBV4-2; D uncertain. This CDR3 is 13 amino acids long. The germline V gene encodes CDR1 LGHNA and CDR2 YNFKEQ. Trimming took 0 bases from V and 9 from J, leaving 9 bases between them. The CDR3 coding sequence is TGTGCCAGCAGCCAAGAAGGTGGCGGTGAGCAGTTCTTC. Its translation is CASSQEGGGEQFF.

The V gene is TRBV29-1, the J gene TRBJ1-3; D is unclear. The germline V and J ends were trimmed by 6 bases and 3 bases, with 6 bases remaining between them. This CDR3 has 11 amino acids. Germline loops: CDR1 SQVTM, CDR2 ANQGSEA. The CDR3 DNA is TGCAGCGTCCGGATTGGAAACACCATATATTTT. Translated, it gives CSVRIGNTIYF.

This clonotype was counted ten times or more. The J gene is TRBJ2-7, the V gene TRBV7-9; perhaps TRBD1 as D (5 bases). Trimming removed 4 bases at V and 1 base at J, with 20 bases between. Germline lookup yields CDR1 SEHNR and CDR2 FQNEAQ (reference sequence). This CDR3 has 17 amino acids. The CDR3 reads CASSSQTRRGLSYEQYF. For the CDR3, the DNA is TGTGCCAGCAGCTCGCAAACCCGAAGGGGATTGTCCTACGAGCAGTACTTC.

This clonotype was detected ten times or more. The rearrangement joins TRBV14 to TRBJ2-5, with D tentatively TRBD1 or TRBD2 (5 bases each). Germline loops: CDR1 SGHDN, CDR2 FVKESK. The length of the CDR3 is 15 residues. V gave up 2 bases and J gave up 5 bases, with 15 bases separating them. CDR3 loop: CASSQRDPWGETQYF. As DNA, the CDR3 is TGTGCCAGCAGCCAACGGGACCCCTGGGGGGAGACCCAGTACTTC.

This clonotype has only a few counts. V usage is TRBV5-5 and J usage is TRBJ2-7, with 10 bases fitting TRBD2. This CDR3 has 13 amino acids. The germline gives CDR1 SGHKS, CDR2 YYEKEE (reference sequence). The junction had 3 bases not matched to a gene; V was cut back by 5 bases and J by 4 bases. The CDR3 DNA is TGTGCCAGCAGAGCGGGAGGGCAATACGAGCAGTACTTC. Translation gives CASRAGGQYEQYF.

This clonotype came up a few times. The rearrangement links TRBV2 to TRBJ2-3; D is perhaps TRBD2 (5 bases). CDR1 SNHLY and CDR2 FYNNEI come from the germline V gene. The CDR3 length is 13 residues. Trimming took 6 bases from V and 2 from J, leaving 9 bases between them. The chain's CDR3 is CASRFGDTDTQYF. CDR3 bases: TGTGCCAGCAGATTCGGGGACACAGATACGCAGTATTTT. Using reference TRBV2 and TRBJ2-3 for the parts outside the CDR3, the full variable domain is EPEVTQTPSHQVTQMGQEVILRCVPISNHLYFYWYRQILGQKVEFLVSFYNNEISEKSEIFDDQFSVERPDGSNFTLKIRSTKLEDSAMYFCASRFGDTDTQYFGPGTRLTVL.

With respect to this clonotype: The junction does not match germline at one end; this may be a read error. This rearrangement joins TRBV6-1 to TRBJ1-1, with TRBD1 matching over 9 bases. Germline V CDR1 and CDR2: MNHNS, SASEGT. The CDR3 extends over 16 amino acids. The CDR3 coding sequence is TGTTCCAGCTACCTACCGGGACAGGGAAATAACACTGAAGCTTTCTTT. Its protein is CSSYLPGQGNNTEAFF.